A single sample gave rise to the 19 T cell receptor beta chains below, sequenced in a study of shared clonotypes between healthy human individuals. Positive CCR7 selection of CD45RO-negative cells yielded the naive CD8 cells, and terminally differentiated effector memory CD45RA+ cells were excluded. The protocol was immunoSEQ multiplex PCR, while the TCRdb copy is restricted to in-frame clones and leaves out a portion. The profile covers fewer than 800,000 clones, with 92% appearing a single time and approximately 24% taken by the ten largest. The specimen was naive CD8+ T cells sorted from blood. The receptors stem from a man aged 25-45 years in good health.

J is TRBJ2-1 and V is TRBV29-1, with a possible D match to TRBD2 (7 bases). Trimming cost V 7 bases and J 7 bases, with 20 bases left between them. Looked up from germline, CDR1 is SQVTM and CDR2 is ANQGSEA. This CDR3 contains 14 residues. The CDR3 coding sequence is TGCAGCGCGAGAGGGGGGGAGGGACCTAATGAGCAGTTCTTC. Protein sequence: CSARGGEGPNEQFF.

This chain uses TRBV28 with TRBJ1-1, with unresolved D. CDR3 length: 16 residues. Germline V gene lookup returns CDR1 MDHEN and CDR2 SYDVKM. V was trimmed by 3 bases and J by 0 bases, leaving 14 bases between them. As DNA, the CDR3 is TGTGCCAGCAGTTTTCTGAGTCGGACCATGAACACTGAAGCTTTCTTT. Protein product: CASSFLSRTMNTEAFF.

The chain couples TRBV7-2 to TRBJ2-3; D ambiguous. V lost 4 bases and J 2 bases, leaving 13 bases between the germline ends. In germline, CDR1 is SGHTA, CDR2 FQGNSA. This CDR3 has 15 amino acids. The CDR3 nucleotides are TGTGCCAGCAGCTCCACATGGCAGCTCACAGATACGCAGTATTTT. Translation gives CASSSTWQLTDTQYF.

The chain links TRBV6-1 to TRBJ2-7, with D possibly TRBD1 on 6 matching bases. CDR1 is MNHNS, CDR2 SASEGT, per germline. This CDR3 spans 13 amino acids. The ends were cut back, 7 bases at V and 3 bases at J, with 13 bases in the middle. The CDR3: CASTQGMIYEQYF. The DNA of the CDR3 is TGTGCCAGCACCCAGGGGATGATCTACGAGCAGTACTTC.

This chain joins TRBV28 and TRBJ1-5; D remains unclear. The CDR3 totals 14 residues. CDR1 and CDR2 from the germline V gene are MDHEN and SYDVKM. Trimming shortened V by 8 bases and J by 2 bases, and 13 bases separated the two germline ends. The CDR3 protein is CASASPLGNQPQHF. In nucleotides, the CDR3 is TGTGCCAGCGCTTCCCCACTGGGCAATCAGCCCCAGCATTTT.

CDR3 coding DNA: TGTGCCAGCAGTTCTCCGTGGACAGGCGAGAGTGAAGCTTTCTTT. Amino acids: CASSSPWTGESEAFF. This chain connects TRBV27 to TRBJ1-1; TRBD1 agrees at 7 bases. The CDR3 runs 15 residues. CDR1 MNHEY and CDR2 SMNVEV come from the germline V gene (reference sequence). Losses at the gene ends were 4 bases for V and 7 bases for J; bases not matched to a gene: 12.

The chain employs TRBV5-4 and TRBJ2-5; 10 nucleotides line up with TRBD1. The junction had 8 bases not matched to a gene; V was cut back by 5 bases and J by 4 bases. This CDR3 comprises 15 residues. CDR1 is SGHNT and CDR2 is YYREEE in the germline V gene (reference sequence). This CDR3 is CASRPDRGRRETQYF. CDR3 nucleotides: TGTGCCAGCAGGCCAGACAGGGGGCGCCGAGAGACCCAGTACTTC.

V and J are TRBV6-1 and TRBJ2-7; D might be TRBD1 (5 bases). Trimming removed 11 bases from V and 0 bases from J, with 14 bases in between. The CDR3 is made up of 13 amino acids. CDR1 MNHNS and CDR2 SASEGT come from the germline V gene. The CDR3 DNA sequence: TGTGCCGAAGGAGCAGGGCTCTCCTACGAGCAGTACTTC. It encodes CAEGAGLSYEQYF.

This clone showed up just a few times. V gene TRBV6-5 combines with J gene TRBJ1-5; D is perhaps TRBD1 (5 bases). The CDR3 is 13 residues long. Trimming cost V 7 bases and J 3 bases, with 10 bases left between them. Germline V gives CDR1 MNHEY, CDR2 SVGAGI. The CDR3 sequence: CASTPGPNQPQHF. The DNA of the CDR3 is TGTGCCAGCACTCCAGGGCCCAATCAGCCCCAGCATTTT.

The chain carries TRBV9 and TRBJ1-1; no clear D gene. Germline values: CDR1 SGDLS, CDR2 YYNGEE. The CDR3 is 15 residues long. V lost 3 bases, J lost 0 bases, and 12 bases lay in between. The CDR3 region is CASSAHRAMNTEAFF. The CDR3 DNA sequence: TGTGCCAGCAGCGCGCATAGGGCGATGAACACTGAAGCTTTCTTT. The whole variable domain, filled in from reference TRBV9 and TRBJ1-1, reads DSGVTQTPKHLITATGQRVTLRCSPRSGDLSVYWYQQSLDQGLQFLIQYYNGEERAKGNILERFSAQQFPDLHSELNLSSLELGDSALYFCASSAHRAMNTEAFFGQGTRLTVV.

The J gene is TRBJ2-7, the V gene TRBV7-9; no definite D call. The CDR3 spans 12 residues. Germline lookup yields CDR1 SEHNR and CDR2 FQNEAQ (reference sequence). With 5 bases removed from V and 5 bases from J, the gap between germline ends came to 10 bases. The CDR3 protein is CASSLDRNEQYF. The CDR3 region has the DNA TGTGCCAGCAGCCTGGACCGTAACGAGCAGTACTTC.

This rearrangement joins TRBV7-9 to TRBJ1-1, with D uncertain. Germline V gene data show CDR1 as SEHNR and CDR2 as FQNEAQ (reference sequence). The CDR3 sequence is 12 residues long. The V gene lost 6 bases and the J gene lost 5 bases, with 10 bases spanning the gap. The CDR3 DNA reads TGTGCCAGCAGATACGACACGACTGAAGCTTTCTTT. Translating gives CASRYDTTEAFF.

The chain couples TRBV9 to TRBJ1-2; the match to TRBD1 covers 8 bases. Per the germline V gene, CDR1 is SGDLS and CDR2 is YYNGEE. CDR3 size: 14 residues. V was clipped by 3 bases and J by 8 bases; unmatched bases: 9. This CDR3 reads CASSGTGRRRGYTF. CDR3 bases: TGTGCCAGCAGCGGGACAGGGAGGCGGAGAGGCTACACCTTC.

The J gene is TRBJ2-5, the V gene TRBV9; 10 nucleotides match TRBD2. The germline gives CDR1 SGDLS, CDR2 YYNGEE. This CDR3 comprises 15 residues. Germline trimming cut 0 bases from V and 5 bases from J; bases unmatched to any gene: 4. The CDR3 sequence: CASSVAATSGETQYF. The CDR3 DNA reads as TGTGCCAGCAGCGTAGCTGCGACTAGCGGGGAGACCCAGTACTTC.

The J gene is TRBJ2-5, the V gene TRBV6-6; no clear D gene. The CDR3 covers 12 residues. CDR1 is MNHNY, CDR2 SVGAGI, per germline (reference sequence). The ends were cut back, 0 bases at V and 5 bases at J, with 4 bases in the middle. In DNA form, the CDR3 reads TGTGCCAGCAGTTACTCGGCGGAGACCCAGTACTTC. Its translation is CASSYSAETQYF.

The chain employs TRBV5-4 and TRBJ1-2, with 7 bases fitting TRBD1. CDR1 and CDR2 from the germline V gene are SGHNT and YYREEE (reference sequence). Trimming at V came to 0 bases and at J to 4 bases, leaving 9 bases not matched to a gene. The CDR3 contains 16 residues. Here the CDR3 DNA reads TGTGCCAGCAGCTTGGGGGACAGTGAGACAATCTATGGCTACACCTTC. Translated: CASSLGDSETIYGYTF. Looking up the rest from reference TRBV5-4 and TRBJ1-2 gives the full variable domain: ETGVTQSPTHLIKTRGQQVTLRCSSQSGHNTVSWYQQALGQGPQFIFQYYREEENGRGNFPPRFSGLQFPNYSSELNVNALELDDSALYLCASSLGDSETIYGYTFGSGTRLTVV.

CDR3 nucleotide sequence: TGTGCCAGCAGCTCTTCGCCTTCAGTTTTGGAAGGGGAGCTGTTTTTT. Translated, it gives CASSSSPSVLEGELFF. The V gene is TRBV7-6, the J gene TRBJ2-2; D gene ambiguous. CDR1 and CDR2 from the germline V gene are SGHVS and FNYEAQ. The V gene lost 4 bases and the J gene lost 8 bases, with 20 bases spanning the gap. CDR3 size: 16 residues. Drawing the rest from reference TRBV7-6 and TRBJ2-2, the complete variable domain is GAGVSQSPRYKVTKRGQDVALRCDPISGHVSLYWYRQALGQGPEFLTYFNYEAQQDKSGLPNDRFSAERPEGSISTLTIQRTEQRDSAMYRCASSSSPSVLEGELFFGEGSRLTVL.

The chain links TRBV27 to TRBJ2-7; 11 bases map to TRBD2. The CDR3 consists of 16 residues. Germline trimming cut 10 bases from V and 4 bases from J; bases unmatched to any gene: 15. Germline V gene lookup returns CDR1 MNHEY and CDR2 SMNVEV (reference sequence). The CDR3 region has the DNA TGTGCCACTGCGACAACCACCGGGACTAGCGGTTACGAGCAGTACTTC. This codes for CATATTTGTSGYEQYF.

The V gene is TRBV18, the J gene TRBJ2-2; 8 bases align to TRBD2. Germline-derived CDR1 and CDR2 are KGHSH and LQKENI. Unmatched junction bases numbered 5, after V lost 3 bases and J lost 2 bases. This CDR3 spans 16 amino acids. The CDR3 DNA follows: TGTGCCAGCTCACCCCTGGGACTAGGAAACACCGGGGAGCTGTTTTTT. Translating gives CASSPLGLGNTGELFF.